One sample yielded the 10 T cell receptor beta chains listed below, sequenced in a study of blood T cell repertoires in COVID-19. Clones were sequenced by immunoSEQ multiplex PCR, and TCRdb holds only the in-frame ones, with some missing. The table lists about 250,000 clones, about 91% of them singletons. Input material: peripheral blood. All receptors derive from a man older than 75 with acute or convalescent COVID-19.

This chain joins TRBV18 and TRBJ1-4; no firm D call. The CDR3 length is 14 residues. V shed 4 bases and J shed 5 bases, with 11 bases lying between them. The germline V gene encodes CDR1 KGHSH and CDR2 LQKENI. For the CDR3, the DNA is TGTGCCAGCTCACGGGCCGCCCTCAATGAAAAACTGTTTTTT. It codes for CASSRAALNEKLFF.

The chain couples TRBV15 to TRBJ1-1, with D maybe TRBD1 (6 bases). Trimming took 3 bases from V and 7 from J, leaving 24 bases between them. This CDR3 is built from 17 residues. The germline CDR1 and CDR2 sequences are LNHNV and YYDKDF (reference sequence). CDR3 amino acids: CATSSPNGGALGVEAFF. CDR3 DNA sequence: TGTGCCACCAGCAGTCCTAATGGGGGCGCATTAGGGGTTGAAGCTTTCTTT.

This clone came up a few times. The V call is TRBV6-5, the J call TRBJ1-3; TRBD1 agrees at 9 bases. The CDR3 is made up of 15 amino acids. The V gene end was trimmed by 6 bases and the J gene end by 3 bases; junction bases not matched to a gene: 6. CDR1 MNHEY and CDR2 SVGAGI come from the germline V gene. The CDR3, as DNA: TGTGCCAGCAGAAGGGACAGGGAGATTGGAAACACCATATATTTT. This codes for CASRRDREIGNTIYF.

The rearrangement links TRBV18 to TRBJ2-7; D remains unclear. V was clipped by 8 bases and J by 3 bases, with 17 bases between them. Per germline, CDR1 KGHSH and CDR2 LQKENI. There are 14 residues in the CDR3. The CDR3 nucleotides read TGTGCCAGCACCGCCCAAGAAGCGCGCTACGAGCAGTACTTC. Residues: CASTAQEARYEQYF.

The rearrangement links TRBV11-3 to TRBJ2-3; no definite D call. Germline lookup yields CDR1 SGHNT and CDR2 YENEEA. Trimming left V 2 bases short and J 4 bases short, with 7 bases between. There are 13 residues in the CDR3. CDR3 residues: CASSLYGPDTQYF. In DNA, the CDR3 is TGTGCCAGCAGCTTATATGGGCCAGATACGCAGTATTTT.

The chain uses TRBV7-3 and TRBJ2-3; 8 nucleotides match TRBD2. This CDR3 has 15 residues. V dropped 1 base and J dropped 1; count of bases not matched to a gene: 1. CDR1 and CDR2 (germline): SGHTA, FQGTGA. CDR3 nucleotides: TGTGCCAGCAGCTTAAGGCGGGGGGGCACAGATACGCAGTATTTT. It specifies CASSLRRGGTDTQYF. The full variable domain, its missing parts supplied by reference TRBV7-3 and TRBJ2-3, is GAGVSQTPSNKVTEKGKYVELRCDPISGHTALYWYRQSLGQGPEFLIYFQGTGAADDSGLPNDRFFAVRPEGSVSTLKIQRTERGDSAVYLCASSLRRGGTDTQYFGPGTRLTVL.

There are a few counts of this clone. The genes are TRBV11-2 and TRBJ2-1, with D possibly TRBD2 on 5 matching bases. CDR1 is SGHAT and CDR2 is FQNNGV in the germline V gene. CDR3 length: 12 residues. Trimming cost V 2 bases and J 7 bases, with 6 bases left between them. The CDR3 spells CASSLTRNEQFF. For the CDR3, the DNA is TGTGCCAGCAGCTTAACTAGGAATGAGCAGTTCTTC.

This clone appeared a few times. At the DNA level, this CDR3 is encoded by other sequences in the same sample as well. The chain links TRBV5-1 to TRBJ1-5; 11 bases line up with TRBD1. CDR1 is SGHRS, CDR2 YFSETQ, per germline. J lost 5 bases, V lost 7 bases, and 5 bases had no gene match. This CDR3 contains 14 residues. CDR3 sequence: CASSPGQGDQPQHF. The CDR3 DNA reads TGCGCCAGCTCCCCGGGACAGGGGGATCAGCCCCAGCATTTT.

This chain joins TRBV6-5 and TRBJ2-1, with D tentatively TRBD2 (6 bases). The CDR3 has 15 residues. CDR1 MNHEY and CDR2 SVGAGI come from the germline V gene. Trimming stripped 6 bases from V and 0 bases from J, with 12 bases between. For the CDR3, the DNA is TGTGCCAGCAGGGAGGGGTTGGGCTCCTACAATGAGCAGTTCTTC. Translation gives CASREGLGSYNEQFF.

The chain couples TRBV4-2 to TRBJ1-1; 8 bases agree with TRBD1. V was clipped by 1 base and J by 1 base; unmatched bases: 2. This CDR3 is 15 amino acids long. Germline V lookup: CDR1 LGHNA, CDR2 YNFKEQ. The CDR3 DNA reads TGTGCCAGCAGCCAAGGGACAGGGAAGAACACTGAAGCTTTCTTT. It translates to CASSQGTGKNTEAFF.